This passage covers 10 T cell receptor beta chains from one sample sequenced in a study of CD8 T cells in Susac syndrome. RNA totalling about 0.45 to 1 ug underwent reverse transcription with random hexamers. TCRdb called the immunoSEQ multiplex PCR reads again in MiXCR, with one record for every CDR3 protein. The sample consists of over 100,000 distinct CDR3 sequences, around 90% of them appearing once. The sample taken for sequencing was CD4+ T cells from PBMCs. The source is a human donor in good health.

The rearrangement joins TRBV5-6 to TRBJ1-2, with a possible D match to TRBD1 (6 bases). The ends were cut back, 2 bases at V and 6 bases at J, with 17 bases in the middle. There are 15 residues in the CDR3. Germline loops: CDR1 SGHDT, CDR2 YYEEEE. CDR3 in amino acids: CASSFGNPGADGYTF. The DNA for the CDR3 is TGTGCCAGCAGCTTCGGCAATCCAGGGGCGGATGGCTACACCTTC.

The chain joins TRBV5-1 to TRBJ2-7, with 10 bases aligning to TRBD1. CDR1 SGHRS and CDR2 YFSETQ come from the germline V gene. The CDR3 runs 15 residues. With 1 base clipped from V and 2 bases from J, the junction kept 3 bases outside the gene matches. The CDR3 sequence: CASSLTGTGAYEQYF. DNA of the CDR3: TGCGCCAGCAGCTTGACCGGGACAGGGGCCTACGAGCAGTACTTC. The full variable domain, in which reference TRBV5-1 and TRBJ2-7 provide the parts outside the CDR3, is KAGVTQTPRYLIKTRGQQVTLSCSPISGHRSVSWYQQTPGQGLQFLFEYFSETQRNKGNFPGRFSGRQFSNSRSEMNVSTLELGDSALYLCASSLTGTGAYEQYFGPGTRLTVT.

The chain has TRBV6-2 or TRBV6-3 and TRBJ2-1; 13 positions match TRBD2. V lost 7 bases, J lost 3 bases, and 6 bases stayed unmatched. The CDR3 is 16 residues long. CDR1 and CDR2 (germline): MNHEY, SVGEGT. CDR3 loop: CASIKGTSGNYNEQFF. CDR3 sequence (DNA): TGTGCCAGCATCAAGGGGACTAGCGGGAACTACAATGAGCAGTTCTTC.

The V call is TRBV30, the J call TRBJ1-5; weak D call: TRBD1 (5 bases). Trimming removed 3 bases from V and 0 bases from J, with 15 bases in between. The CDR3 is 16 residues long. Germline values: CDR1 GTSNPN, CDR2 SVGIG (reference sequence). The CDR3 region has the DNA TGTGCCTGGAGCGACCCGAGGAGGGGTAGCAATCAGCCCCAGCATTTT. It specifies CAWSDPRRGSNQPQHF. The complete variable domain, with remaining parts taken from reference TRBV30 and TRBJ1-5, reads SQTIHQWPATLVQPVGSPLSLECTVEGTSNPNLYWYRQAAGRGLQLLFYSVGIGQISSEVPQNLSASRPQDRQFILSSKKLLLSDSGFYLCAWSDPRRGSNQPQHFGDGTRLSIL.

The chain uses TRBV12-3 or TRBV12-4 and TRBJ1-1; TRBD1 matches 10 bases. The CDR3 has 15 amino acids. V trimming: 4 bases; J trimming: 1 base; junction bases outside the gene matches: 3. CDR3 sequence: CASSSGTGENTEAFF. The CDR3 coding sequence is TGTGCCAGCAGTTCCGGGACAGGGGAGAACACTGAAGCTTTCTTT.

Only one count was recorded for this clonotype. The chain couples TRBV6-2 or TRBV6-3 to TRBJ2-1; the match to TRBD2 covers 8 bases. CDR3 length: 13 residues. The junction had 2 bases not matched to a gene; V was cut back by 8 bases and J by 2 bases. CDR1 is MNHEY, CDR2 SVGEGT, per germline. The CDR3 DNA reads TGTGCCAGCTCGGGACTAGCCTACAATGAGCAGTTCTTC. Its translation: CASSGLAYNEQFF.

This clonotype was seen a handful of times. The V gene is TRBV29-1, the J gene TRBJ2-1; 11 positions match TRBD2. Germline CDR1 SQVTM, CDR2 ANQGSEA. J lost 8 bases, V lost 4 bases, and 10 bases had no gene match. The CDR3 loop spans 15 amino acids. Here the CDR3 DNA reads TGCAGCGTTGTTAGCGGGAGGGCCTCTATCTATGAGCAGTTCTTC. Translated: CSVVSGRASIYEQFF.

This clonotype was seen a single time. This chain joins TRBV13 and TRBJ2-7; tentatively, D is TRBD1 (5 bases). CDR1 and CDR2 (germline): PRHDT, FYEKMQ (reference sequence). Trimming took off 2 bases at V and 1 base at J, with 9 bases between the two ends. The CDR3 totals 14 residues. CDR3 in DNA: TGTGCCAGCAGCTTAACCTGGACATCCTACGAGCAGTACTTC. This encodes CASSLTWTSYEQYF.

This chain uses TRBV19 with TRBJ2-7; 9 nucleotides agree with TRBD1. Germline values: CDR1 LNHDA, CDR2 SQIVND (reference sequence). Unmatched junction bases numbered 8, after V lost 4 bases and J lost 4 bases. The CDR3 loop spans 15 amino acids. CDR3 protein: CASSKGPGQGYEQYF. CDR3 DNA: TGTGCCAGTAGTAAAGGTCCGGGACAGGGTTACGAGCAGTACTTC.

The V call is TRBV7-8, the J call TRBJ1-4; a possible D gene is TRBD1 (6 bases). The V end lost 4 bases, the J end lost 7 bases, and 16 bases lay between the germline ends. This CDR3 is 15 amino acids long. Germline assignment: CDR1 SGHVS and CDR2 FQNEAQ. The CDR3 here is CASSSRGGASEKLFF. The CDR3 DNA sequence: TGTGCCAGCAGCTCCCGGGGGGGGGCATCTGAAAAACTGTTTTTT. The full variable domain, completed using reference TRBV7-8 and TRBJ1-4, is GAGVSQSPRYKVAKRGQDVALRCDPISGHVSLFWYQQALGQGPEFLTYFQNEAQLDKSGLPSDRFFAERPEGSVSTLKIQRTQQEDSAVYLCASSSRGGASEKLFFGSGTQLSVL.